The clone carrying this TCR beta chain turned up a few times. Its antigen is not identified. The data originate from a study of T cell responses to AZD1222 COVID-19 vaccine. Study-level findings and limits: When two AZD1222 doses had been given, Spike-specific TCR breadth and depth rose. Donors were largely white British and mainly female; clonal diversity was possibly underestimated.

The data were produced by immunoSEQ multiplex PCR, yet TCRdb's version contains in-frame clones alone and is incomplete. Of about 140,000 clones in the sample, 70% to 90% are singletons; the top ten hold around 3.6%. The germline gives CDR1 SSHAT, CDR2 FNYEAQ (reference sequence). This CDR3 region has 14 residues. The V gene lost 2 bases and the J gene lost 3 bases, with 10 bases spanning the gap. This chain uses TRBV7-7 with TRBJ2-5; D possibly corresponds to TRBD1 (5 bases). The sequenced sample was peripheral blood, obtained on day 0 of AZD1222 vaccination. This receptor was obtained from an adult in good health. CDR3 sequence: CASSLSKGKETQYF. In DNA form, the CDR3 reads TGTGCCAGCAGCTTATCGAAGGGGAAAGAGACCCAGTACTTC.